This T cell receptor (beta chain) appears in the sequencing data of a study of blood T cell repertoires in COVID-19. Study at large: Donors in the United States, Italy and Spain gave samples during acute or convalescent COVID-19.

Original analysis: Nucleated cell number was recorded as an estimate derived from reference gene primer amplification. Clones were sequenced by immunoSEQ multiplex PCR, and TCRdb holds only the in-frame ones, with some missing. V, J and clone size reflect that table, while D and trimming were determined from the DNA. The sample has 150,000 to 200,000 clones; 80% to 85% are singletons. Germline lookup yields CDR1 SGHDT and CDR2 YYEEEE. This CDR3 has 15 amino acids. V lost 2 bases, J lost 0 bases, and 11 bases lay in between. The chain is built from TRBV5-6 and TRBJ1-1, with unresolved D. The material sequenced was peripheral blood. The receptor was isolated from a young woman with acute or convalescent COVID-19. The CDR3 DNA follows: TGTGCCAGCAGCTTTGGGCTTGAGATGAACACTGAAGCTTTCTTT. Its protein is CASSFGLEMNTEAFF.